The TCR beta chain under discussion was sequenced for a study of circulating CD8 cells and anti-PD-1 response in melanoma. As for the study in general: Every 2 weeks, patients got 3 mg/kg nivolumab intravenously. Findings and caveats of the study: Generally, no replicate experiments were performed. DNEG was most diverse; TIGIT repertoires were least diverse.

CDR3 size: 16 residues. V dropped 6 bases and J dropped 4; count of bases not matched to a gene: 13. Per germline, CDR1 SNHLY and CDR2 FYNNEI. Each library started from roughly 15 ng of total RNA using the QIAseq Immune Repertoire TCR panel. TCRdb redid the calling of the reads with MiXCR, one entry per CDR3 protein. The sample lists 450 to 600 distinct CDR3 sequences, more than 7% occurring once. Sorting of live CD3+CD8+TCRalphabeta+ cells by PD-1 and/or TIGIT gave four subsets. By sample fraction, this clonotype is large. The antigen is not known. The source is a human donor with melanoma. The material was CD8+ T cells from PBMCs, obtained at baseline or after one month of anti-PD-1 therapy (not recorded which). The chain couples TRBV2 to TRBJ1-1; TRBD1 aligns across 8 bases. The CDR3 coding sequence is TGTGCCAGCAGGAAGTCTCTCGACAGGGGAGGCACTGAAGCTTTCTTT. Its protein product is CASRKSLDRGGTEAFF.